This T cell receptor (beta chain) derives from a study of cytomegalovirus exposure and HLA in healthy donors. Turning to the study itself: A data release that came early held approximately 92 million unique TCRs from HLA-typed donors.

The PCR made use of 60 Vbeta and 13 Jbeta primers. Measured with immunoSEQ multiplex PCR; TCRdb has only the in-frame clones, and not every one. The sample records approximately 160,000 clones, approximately 80% being singletons. V lost 6 bases, J lost 5 bases, and 3 bases stayed unmatched. Germline V lookup: CDR1 LNHDA, CDR2 SQIVND (reference sequence). The length of the CDR3 is 13 residues. In its sample, this clone was seen once. Nominal health characterized the donors when sampled, though unrecorded immune exposures were likely. The receptor was isolated from a man between 18 and 35 years old in good health and CMV-seronegative. Input material: PBMCs. The V gene is TRBV19, the J gene TRBJ1-4, with 7 bases fitting TRBD1. CDR3 DNA sequence: TGTGCCAGTAGCCGACAGGGAAATGAAAAACTGTTTTTT. Protein product: CASSRQGNEKLFF. The entire variable domain, with the rest obtained from reference TRBV19 and TRBJ1-4, is as follows: DGGITQSPKYLFRKEGQNVTLSCEQNLNHDAMYWYRQDPGQGLRLIYYSQIVNDFQKGDIAEGYSVSREKKESFPLTVTSAQKNPTAFYLCASSRQGNEKLFFGSGTQLSVL.